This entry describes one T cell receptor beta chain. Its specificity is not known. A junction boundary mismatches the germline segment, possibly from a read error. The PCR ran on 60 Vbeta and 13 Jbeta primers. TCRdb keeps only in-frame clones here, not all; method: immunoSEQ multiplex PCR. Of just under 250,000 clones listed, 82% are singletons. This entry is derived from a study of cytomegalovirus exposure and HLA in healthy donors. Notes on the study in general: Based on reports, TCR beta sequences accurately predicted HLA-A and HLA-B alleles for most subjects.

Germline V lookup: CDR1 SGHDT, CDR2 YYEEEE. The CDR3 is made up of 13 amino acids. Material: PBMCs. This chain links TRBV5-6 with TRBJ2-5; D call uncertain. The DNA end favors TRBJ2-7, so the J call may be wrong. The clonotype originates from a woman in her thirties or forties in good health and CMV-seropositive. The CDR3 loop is CASGLRQAYEQYF. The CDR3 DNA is TGTGCCAGCGGCTTGCGGCAGGCCTACGAGCAGTACTTC.